Below, 7 T cell receptor beta chains from the same sample are listed, as sequenced in a study of blood T cell repertoires in COVID-19. Assay used: immunoSEQ multiplex PCR; TCRdb lists only in-frame clones, some missing. The sample records 300,000 to 400,000 clones, approximately 87% being singletons. Sequenced sample: PBMCs or T cells enriched from blood (not recorded which). These receptors originate from a woman in her 30s with acute COVID-19.

The chain employs TRBV7-9 and TRBJ2-1; no reliable D call. The CDR3 consists of 15 residues. Germline V gives CDR1 SEHNR, CDR2 FQNEAQ (reference sequence). The V gene lost 2 bases and the J gene lost 2 bases, with 10 bases spanning the gap. CDR3 sequence: CASSLLGHTYNEQFF. Written as DNA, the CDR3 is TGTGCCAGCAGCTTACTGGGCCACACCTACAATGAGCAGTTCTTC.

The chain links TRBV2 to TRBJ2-7; TRBD1 might be the D (5 bases). The CDR3 totals 13 residues. The germline V gene has CDR1 SNHLY and CDR2 FYNNEI. V lost 6 bases to trimming and J lost 5 bases, with 14 bases between them. The CDR3, as DNA: TGTGCCAGCAGCCGAATCTGGGGCGACGAGCAGTACTTC. Its translation is CASSRIWGDEQYF.

The chain carries TRBV20-1 and TRBJ1-1; D gene ambiguous. The germline CDR1 and CDR2 sequences are DFQATT and SNEGSKA (reference sequence). Deletions cut 6 bases from V and 3 bases from J, with 8 bases between. This CDR3 is 11 amino acids long. CDR3 sequence reads: CSAQRDTEAFF. The CDR3 bases are TGCAGTGCCCAGCGAGACACTGAAGCTTTCTTT.

This clone appeared once. The chain is built from TRBV5-1 and TRBJ1-1; D unresolved. Germline assignment: CDR1 SGHRS and CDR2 YFSETQ. The ends were cut back, 2 bases at V and 10 bases at J, with 18 bases in the middle. This CDR3 has 14 amino acids. The CDR3 sequence: CASSFSPVEGVAFF. The CDR3 bases are TGCGCCAGCAGCTTTTCGCCGGTAGAGGGCGTAGCTTTCTTT.

V and J are TRBV28 and TRBJ1-5; 10 bases align to TRBD1. Trimming at V came to 3 bases and at J to 4 bases, leaving 15 bases not matched to a gene. This CDR3 contains 19 residues. Germline assignment: CDR1 MDHEN and CDR2 SYDVKM. The chain's CDR3 is CASSLPVPGQGRSNQPQHF. CDR3 sequence (DNA): TGTGCCAGCAGTTTGCCGGTCCCGGGACAGGGGCGATCGAATCAGCCCCAGCATTTT.

The genes are TRBV3-1 (or the pseudogene TRBV3-2) and TRBJ2-2; possibly TRBD2 for D (5 bases). Trimming removed 0 bases from V and 13 bases from J, with 15 bases in between. This CDR3 region has 14 residues. From germline, CDR1 is LGHDT and CDR2 YNNKEL (reference sequence). CDR3 region: CASSQDLTPSGLFF. In DNA form, the CDR3 reads TGTGCCAGCAGCCAAGATCTGACTCCAAGCGGGCTGTTTTTT.

The rearrangement joins TRBV7-8 to TRBJ2-6, with D perhaps matching TRBD1 (6 bases). The CDR3 consists of 17 residues. Germline CDR1 and CDR2: SGHVS and FQNEAQ. Trimming removed 5 bases at V and 3 bases at J, with 17 bases between. This CDR3 is CASSRSGVVYGANVLTF. The DNA of the CDR3 is TGTGCCAGCAGCAGGTCAGGGGTGGTGTATGGGGCCAACGTCCTGACTTTC.